These 8 T cell receptor beta chains came from one sample sequenced in a study of blood T cell repertoires in COVID-19 (dated by TCRdb to about 2020). Library preparation employed the immunoSEQ multiplex PCR assay. Drawn from immuneACCESS, this table holds only the in-frame rearrangements with V and J called that TCRdb kept. Clones are partly lost; checked studies trace under half to an unresolved V gene and leave the rest unexplained. For this sample the table gives under 250,000 clones, of which around 81% were detected only once. 1.9% of the sample belongs to the ten largest clones. Sample: peripheral blood. The receptor source for this set is a man younger than 40 who had recovered from COVID-19.

CDR3 coding DNA: TGTGCCAGCAGCTTATTTCCGGGGGGCATTCGGAATGAGCAGTTCTTC. It specifies CASSLFPGGIRNEQFF. The gene calls are TRBV7-6 and TRBJ2-1; D might be TRBD2 (7 bases). V was shortened by 2 bases and J by 7 bases, with 18 bases between the two germline ends. The CDR3 consists of 16 residues. The germline V gene encodes CDR1 SGHVS and CDR2 FNYEAQ.

The chain employs TRBV7-3 and TRBJ1-1, with D tentatively TRBD1 (6 bases). In germline, CDR1 is SGHTA, CDR2 FQGTGA. V lost 3 bases and J 1 base, leaving 6 bases between the germline ends. This CDR3 is built from 13 residues. CDR3 bases: TGTGCCAGCAGCTTCAGGGGGAACACTGAAGCTTTCTTT. Amino acid sequence: CASSFRGNTEAFF.

This chain connects TRBV25-1 to TRBJ2-7; no reliable D call. V was trimmed by 7 bases and J by 0 bases, leaving 16 bases between them. The CDR3 contains 15 residues. CDR1 is MGHDK and CDR2 is SYGVNS in the germline V gene. The CDR3 is CASNSLFRSSYEQYV. CDR3 DNA: TGTGCCAGCAATTCACTTTTCCGGAGCTCCTACGAGCAGTACGTC.

The chain is built from TRBV7-9 and TRBJ2-5; D uncertain. The V gene's germline CDR1 is SEHNR and CDR2 FQNEAQ (reference sequence). The V end lost 0 bases, the J end lost 3 bases, and 8 bases lay between the germline ends. The CDR3 runs to 14 residues. The chain's CDR3 is CASSLAGRKETQYF. The CDR3 region has the DNA TGTGCCAGCAGCTTAGCGGGCAGAAAAGAGACCCAGTACTTC.

This chain links TRBV5-4 with TRBJ2-1; tentative D call: TRBD2 (7 bases). Germline-derived CDR1 and CDR2 are SGHNT and YYREEE (reference sequence). The ends were cut back, 2 bases at V and 6 bases at J, with 9 bases in the middle. This CDR3 has 13 residues. The CDR3 is CASSLGGANEQFF. The CDR3 region has the DNA TGTGCCAGCAGCTTAGGGGGGGCCAATGAGCAGTTCTTC.

The rearrangement links TRBV7-9 to TRBJ2-7, with D possibly being TRBD1 (6 bases). The CDR3 runs 13 residues. Trimming stripped 5 bases from V and 1 base from J, with 9 bases between. The germline V gene encodes CDR1 SEHNR and CDR2 FQNEAQ (reference sequence). CDR3 protein: CASSGQPSYEQYV. In DNA form, the CDR3 reads TGTGCCAGCAGCGGACAGCCATCCTACGAGCAGTACGTC.

This clone appeared a single time. The rearrangement links TRBV5-1 to TRBJ2-7, with 9 positions matching TRBD1. Trimming cost V 1 base and J 7 bases; bases outside gene matches: 15. The CDR3 length is 17 residues. Germline assignment: CDR1 SGHRS and CDR2 YFSETQ. The CDR3 DNA reads TGCGCCAGCAGCTTGTGGCCTAGGGGACAGGGTGTAGGAGAGCAGTACTTC. Translated, it gives CASSLWPRGQGVGEQYF.

V usage is TRBV6-1 and J usage is TRBJ2-1; TRBD1 might be the D (5 bases). CDR3 length: 15 amino acids. With 0 bases removed from V and 7 bases from J, the gap between germline ends came to 13 bases. Germline V lookup: CDR1 MNHNS, CDR2 SASEGT. CDR3 in DNA: TGTGCCAGCAGTGAAGCTACGCAGGGATGGAATGAGCAGTTCTTC. Residues: CASSEATQGWNEQFF.